This T cell receptor beta chain was captured in a study of blood T cell repertoires in COVID-19. Study background: T cells, B-cell-depleted T cells, or PBMCs supplied cDNA or gDNA.

As originally analysed: Amplifying reference gene primers gave estimates of nucleated cell counts. Data came from immunoSEQ multiplex PCR; TCRdb stores just in-frame clones and leaves some out. That table gives V, J and clone size, and the DNA gave D and trimming. Seen here are 150,000 to 200,000 clones, roughly 90% observed once, and the top ten hold approximately 4%. The CDR3 spans 13 residues. V was clipped by 4 bases and J by 6 bases, with 12 bases between them. CDR1 and CDR2 (germline): SGHNT, YENEEA. This chain uses TRBV11-3 with TRBJ1-1; D is possibly TRBD1 (5 bases). This clonotype was obtained from a woman between 65 and 79 years old with acute or convalescent COVID-19. The source material was peripheral blood. The CDR3 is CASSSELGAEAFF. CDR3 nucleotides: TGTGCCAGCAGCTCTGAGTTAGGGGCTGAAGCTTTCTTT.